These 24 T cell receptor beta chains were sequenced from one sample in a study of blood T cells in healthy people across ages. PCR was performed a second time for about 6 to 12 cycles using a sample-barcoded 5' primer and a J-beta primer mix. MiXCR was run by TCRdb on the 5' RACE reads, yielding one entry per CDR3 protein. The data show about a million distinct CDR3 sequences, under 40% seen once. The sequencing input was blood. These receptors were taken from a young man in good health.

Note on this clonotype: A read error may explain this, as a much larger clone is one base away. The rearrangement uses TRBV6-2 or TRBV6-3 and TRBJ1-2, with D perhaps matching TRBD1 (6 bases). CDR1 MNHEY and CDR2 SVGEGT come from the germline V gene. The CDR3 is made up of 14 amino acids. Trimming cost V 1 base and J 0 bases, with 6 bases left between them. Written as DNA, the CDR3 is TGTGCCAGCAGTTACTGGACAGCTAACTATGGCTACACCTTC. Amino acids: CASSYWTANYGYTF.

This clonotype is medium-sized in the sample. V usage is TRBV12-3 or TRBV12-4 and J usage is TRBJ2-1, with no clear D. V was clipped by 6 bases and J by 6 bases, with 9 bases between them. This CDR3 has 12 residues. CDR3 residues: CASSLSSNEQFF. CDR3 bases: TGTGCCAGCAGCTTATCTTCCAATGAGCAGTTCTTC.

This clonotype has more than one count but fewer than ten. This chain links TRBV6-6 with TRBJ2-1; D uncertain. Trimming took off 2 bases at V and 5 bases at J, with 16 bases between the two ends. The CDR3 is 16 residues long. Germline values: CDR1 MNHNY, CDR2 SVGAGI (reference sequence). The CDR3 protein is CASSYGLLGPNNEQFF. The CDR3 DNA reads TGTGCCAGCAGTTACGGGCTCCTAGGGCCCAACAATGAGCAGTTCTTC.

The rearrangement links TRBV6-6 to TRBJ2-3; unclear D gene. Trimming took 5 bases from V and 3 from J, leaving 12 bases between them. Germline V gene sequence: CDR1 MNHNY, CDR2 SVGAGI (reference sequence). CDR3 size: 14 residues. The chain's CDR3 is CASSVRRTTDTQYF. In DNA form, the CDR3 reads TGTGCCAGCAGTGTACGACGGACGACAGATACGCAGTATTTT.

This clonotype has at least ten counts. This chain connects TRBV4-2 to TRBJ2-1; D not certain. The CDR3 sequence is 15 residues long. V was trimmed by 0 bases and J by 3 bases, leaving 9 bases between them. From germline, CDR1 is LGHNA and CDR2 YNFKEQ. CDR3 bases: TGTGCCAGCAGCCAAGATCGGGCAGACTACAATGAGCAGTTCTTC. Amino acid sequence: CASSQDRADYNEQFF.

This chain joins TRBV9 and TRBJ1-1, with 10 bases lining up with TRBD1. The trim removed 3 bases at V and 6 bases at J, leaving 2 bases unmatched. Germline assignment: CDR1 SGDLS and CDR2 YYNGEE. This CDR3 spans 13 amino acids. This chain's CDR3 is CASSETGGSEAFF. The CDR3 bases are TGTGCCAGCAGCGAGACAGGGGGCTCTGAAGCTTTCTTT.

The V gene is TRBV20-1, the J gene TRBJ2-4; no reliable D call. Germline V CDR1 and CDR2: DFQATT, SNEGSKA (reference sequence). The CDR3 length is 14 residues. V shed 0 bases and J shed 6 bases, with 12 bases lying between them. The CDR3 DNA reads TGCAGTGCTAGAGATAGTTGGGCCGGAAACATTCAGTACTTC. Translation: CSARDSWAGNIQYF.

The chain is built from TRBV7-9 and TRBJ1-2; 7 bases are a match to TRBD1. Germline CDR1 is SEHNR and CDR2 is FQNEAQ (reference sequence). J lost 4 bases, V lost 5 bases, and 10 bases had no gene match. This CDR3 contains 15 residues. The CDR3 reads CASSEEGADLYGYTF. Here the CDR3 DNA reads TGTGCCAGCAGCGAGGAGGGGGCGGACCTCTATGGCTACACCTTC.

This chain links TRBV4-1 with TRBJ1-4; D call uncertain. The germline V gene encodes CDR1 MGHRA and CDR2 YSYEKL. This CDR3 spans 15 amino acids. The V and J ends lost 0 bases and 5 bases respectively, with 10 bases between them. Here the CDR3 reads CASSQEPFANEKLFF. Here the CDR3 DNA reads TGCGCCAGCAGCCAAGAGCCGTTCGCCAATGAAAAACTGTTTTTT.

In DNA form, the CDR3 reads TGCAGTGCTGGACAGGGGTATTATCAGCCCCAGCATTTT. Protein sequence: CSAGQGYYQPQHF. The chain has TRBV20-1 and TRBJ1-5, with 9 bases aligning to TRBD1. Germline CDR1 DFQATT, CDR2 SNEGSKA (reference sequence). This CDR3 is built from 13 residues. V shed 5 bases, J shed 5 bases, and the junction held 4 bases outside the gene matches.

Only a few counts were recorded for this clonotype. The rearrangement links TRBV7-2 to TRBJ1-6; 7 positions match TRBD1. The trim removed 7 bases at V and 6 bases at J, leaving 15 bases unmatched. This CDR3 is built from 17 residues. From germline, CDR1 is SGHTA and CDR2 FQGNSA. The CDR3 region has the DNA TGTGCCAGCAACCACCGGGACAGCGGAAAGGGTAATTCACCCCTCCACTTT. It translates to CASNHRDSGKGNSPLHF.

In this sample, this clonotype turned up a few times. The V gene is TRBV12-1, the J gene TRBJ2-1; no check of the table's D call, TRBD2, against the DNA was made. TRBV12-1 is an annotated pseudogene. CDR3 length: 19 residues. The CDR3 loop is CASSFEDVAGGKSYNEQFF. CDR3 DNA sequence: TGTGCCAGCAGCTTTGAAGATGTAGCGGGGGGGAAATCCTACAATGAGCAGTTCTTC.

The chain is built from TRBV2 and TRBJ1-1; the D is unclear. V lost 11 bases and J lost 4, with 11 bases in between. Germline V gives CDR1 SNHLY, CDR2 FYNNEI. The CDR3 is made up of 11 amino acids. This chain's CDR3 is CADKLSTEAFF. The CDR3 DNA is TGTGCCGACAAACTGAGCACTGAAGCTTTCTTT.

The rearrangement uses TRBV7-2 and TRBJ2-7; the match to TRBD1 covers 11 bases. Germline V gene lookup returns CDR1 SGHTA and CDR2 FQGNSA. Trimming took 8 bases from V and 5 from J; bases not matched to a gene: 11. There are 15 residues in the CDR3. The CDR3 reads CASSADRGLRDEQYF. CDR3 DNA sequence: TGTGCCAGCTCAGCGGACAGGGGGCTCAGGGACGAGCAGTACTTC.

This chain uses TRBV6-1 with TRBJ1-2; D perhaps matches TRBD1 (6 bases). The V and J ends lost 3 bases and 3 bases respectively, with 11 bases between them. Germline V gene data show CDR1 as MNHNS and CDR2 as SASEGT. This CDR3 has 14 residues. The CDR3 sequence is CASSDSGQYYGYTF. CDR3 coding DNA: TGTGCCAGCAGTGACTCCGGACAGTACTATGGCTACACCTTC.

This clonotype was counted a few times. J is TRBJ1-2 and V is TRBV6-6; tentatively, D is TRBD1 (5 bases). The CDR3 spans 16 residues. CDR1 is MNHNY and CDR2 is SVGAGI in the germline V gene (reference sequence). Trimming removed 0 bases from V and 4 bases from J, with 15 bases in between. CDR3 sequence: CASSYSEQARGYGYTF. The CDR3 nucleotides are TGTGCCAGCAGTTACTCGGAACAGGCCCGGGGCTATGGCTACACCTTC.

A remark on this clonotype: Mismatch with germline at one junction end may stem from a read error. The chain carries TRBV10-3 and TRBJ2-3; D not resolved. Germline V CDR1 and CDR2: ENHRY, SYGVKD. The CDR3 is made up of 15 amino acids. CDR3 region: CTISADHAPTDTQYF. The CDR3 bases are TGTACCATCAGTGCGGACCACGCGCCCACAGATACGCAGTATTTT.

This clonotype was seen more than once but under ten times. The chain carries TRBV7-2 and TRBJ1-2; no clear D. CDR3 length: 17 amino acids. V lost 0 bases to trimming and J lost 3 bases, with 17 bases between them. From germline, CDR1 is SGHTA and CDR2 FQGNSA. The CDR3 sequence: CASSLARVGGQDYGYTF. In nucleotides, the CDR3 is TGTGCCAGCAGCTTAGCTCGAGTTGGTGGCCAGGACTATGGCTACACCTTC.

The rearrangement uses TRBV2 and TRBJ1-1; perhaps TRBD1 as D (6 bases). The germline V gene encodes CDR1 SNHLY and CDR2 FYNNEI. The ends were cut back, 8 bases at V and 3 bases at J, with 22 bases in the middle. The CDR3 is 16 residues long. CDR3 sequence (DNA): TGTGCCAGCTCCACCAACAGGGATAGGGGGGACACTGAAGCTTTCTTT. This codes for CASSTNRDRGDTEAFF.

Notes on this clonotype: The junction and the germline gene differ at one end; a read error may be behind it. The rearrangement uses TRBV7-2 and TRBJ1-1; TRBD1 is a possible D gene (6 bases). This CDR3 has 14 amino acids. Germline V gene sequence: CDR1 SGHTA, CDR2 FQGNSA. Written as DNA, the CDR3 is TGTGCCAGCGGCAAGGGGGTCGTGAACACTGAAACTTTCTTT. Translation gives CASGKGVVNTETFF.

The CDR3 nucleotides are TGCAGTGTCACCCAATTAGGCGAAGAGACCCAGTACTTC. Translation: CSVTQLGEETQYF. The J gene is TRBJ2-5, the V gene TRBV20-1; D is undetermined. V dropped 7 bases and J dropped 3 bases, with 15 bases sitting between them. CDR3 length: 13 amino acids. The germline gives CDR1 DFQATT, CDR2 SNEGSKA (reference sequence).

This clonotype has only a few counts. This chain connects TRBV12-3 or TRBV12-4 to TRBJ2-4; D could derive from TRBD1 or TRBD2 (6 bases each). The V end was cut by 7 bases, the J end by 6 bases, with 19 bases between. The CDR3 has 15 amino acids. CDR3 nucleotide sequence: TGTGCCAGCACCACCGCGAGGGGGGAAGGAAACATTCAGTACTTC. It translates to CASTTARGEGNIQYF.

This clonotype was seen just once. The chain couples TRBV9 to TRBJ2-5; weak D call: TRBD1 (6 bases). The CDR3 has 15 residues. Trimming removed 6 bases at V and 11 bases at J, with 26 bases between. CDR1 and CDR2 (germline): SGDLS, YYNGEE. Written as DNA, the CDR3 is TGTGCCAGCAACGACCACAGGGCGGCAAACAATGAGCAGTACTTC. Its translation is CASNDHRAANNEQYF.

The CDR3 protein is CASSTGGVEQYF. The CDR3 DNA follows: TGCGCCAGCAGCACAGGAGGGGTCGAGCAGTACTTC. The chain combines TRBV5-1 with TRBJ2-7; weak D call: TRBD2 (6 bases). CDR1 and CDR2 (germline): SGHRS, YFSETQ. V lost 4 bases, J lost 6 bases, and 11 bases lay in between. There are 12 residues in the CDR3.